Listed below are T cell receptor beta chains from one sample, sequenced in a study of a mutant IDH1 vaccine in newly diagnosed glioma. TCRdb's copy holds only in-frame clones and misses some; the assay was immunoSEQ multiplex PCR. This sample carries 110,000 or so clones, roughly nine tenths of them seen once, and the ten largest clones take 0.5% to 0.65%. These TCRs are of unknown antigen specificity. Sample: PBMCs, taken from a glioma patient whose treatment included an IDH1 peptide vaccine. These receptors all come from a woman aged 45-65 years with glioma. The CDR3 runs from the conserved cysteine through the conserved F or W. The order of the fields is D gene, clone size, V gene, J gene, CDR3 DNA, CDR3 protein. D genes are given only for firm matches. Size tells how often a clone was seen (once, few, many) or the class of an expanded clone, and some rows leave it out.

D gene: .
clone size: once
V gene: TRBV5-5
J gene: TRBJ1-5
CDR3 DNA: TGTGCCAGCAGCTTGGGTGACAGGATTGGGAATCAGCCCCAGCATTTT
CDR3 protein: CASSLGDRIGNQPQHF

D gene: .
clone size: .
V gene: TRBV14
J gene: TRBJ2-2
CDR3 DNA: TGTGCCAGCAGCCAGGCAAGGGCCGGGGAGCTGTTTTTT
CDR3 protein: CASSQARAGELFF

D gene: TRBD1
clone size: .
V gene: TRBV28
J gene: TRBJ2-7
CDR3 DNA: TGTGCCAGCAGCAACATTCGACAGGGATCCTACGAGCAGTACTTC
CDR3 protein: CASSNIRQGSYEQYF

D gene: .
clone size: .
V gene: TRBV27
J gene: TRBJ2-1
CDR3 DNA: TGTGCCAGCAGTTTGAGGGGCTACCCGTACAATGAGCAGTTCTTC
CDR3 protein: CASSLRGYPYNEQFF

D gene: .
clone size: .
V gene: TRBV27
J gene: TRBJ2-3
CDR3 DNA: TGTGCCAGCAGTTTGGGAGGGGGCATGTTGAATACGCAGTATTTT
CDR3 protein: CASSLGGGMLNTQYF

D gene: .
clone size: .
V gene: TRBV29-1
J gene: TRBJ1-2
CDR3 DNA: TGCAGCGTTGGGGGCGGGGAACTTAACTATGGCTACACCTTC
CDR3 protein: CSVGGGELNYGYTF

D gene: .
clone size: .
V gene: TRBV6-5
J gene: TRBJ2-3
CDR3 DNA: TGTGCCAGCAGTTACTCCCTCAGAGCAGATACGCAGTATTTT
CDR3 protein: CASSYSLRADTQYF

D gene: .
clone size: .
V gene: TRBV6-1
J gene: TRBJ2-7
CDR3 DNA: TGTGCCAGCAGTGAAGGGGGAGTGTTAGAGCAGTACTTC
CDR3 protein: CASSEGGVLEQYF

D gene: .
clone size: .
V gene: TRBV6-6
J gene: TRBJ2-2
CDR3 DNA: TGTGCCAGCACCATAAGACAGAACACCGGGGAGCTGTTTTTT
CDR3 protein: CASTIRQNTGELFF

D gene: TRBD2
clone size: .
V gene: TRBV7-3
J gene: TRBJ2-7
CDR3 DNA: TGTGCCAGCAGCTTAGGTGCGGGAGGGGACTACGAGCAGTACTTC
CDR3 protein: CASSLGAGGDYEQYF

D gene: .
clone size: .
V gene: TRBV2
J gene: TRBJ1-4
CDR3 DNA: TGTGCCAGCATGCAGGGGACAACTAATGAAAAACTGTTTTTT
CDR3 protein: CASMQGTTNEKLFF

D gene: TRBD2
clone size: .
V gene: TRBV2
J gene: TRBJ2-7
CDR3 DNA: TGTGCCAGCCAACGGGGGGGGAGTTACGAGCAGTACTTC
CDR3 protein: CASQRGGSYEQYF

D gene: .
clone size: .
V gene: TRBV19
J gene: TRBJ1-1
CDR3 DNA: TGTGCCAGTAGTATTTGGTCACAGGGGAACACTGAAGCTTTCTTT
CDR3 protein: CASSIWSQGNTEAFF

D gene: .
clone size: .
V gene: TRBV9
J gene: TRBJ1-1
CDR3 DNA: TGTGCCAGCAGCGTTTCGGCGGACACTGAAGCTTTCTTT
CDR3 protein: CASSVSADTEAFF

D gene: TRBD1
clone size: few
V gene: TRBV29-1
J gene: TRBJ1-2
CDR3 DNA: TGCAGCGTTGACCTCGGGACAGGCTATGGCTACACCTTC
CDR3 protein: CSVDLGTGYGYTF

D gene: .
clone size: .
V gene: TRBV7-2
J gene: TRBJ1-5
CDR3 DNA: TGTGCCAGCAGTTACTCATTGGATAGCAATCAGCCCCAGCATTTT
CDR3 protein: CASSYSLDSNQPQHF

D gene: .
clone size: .
V gene: TRBV5-1
J gene: TRBJ2-5
CDR3 DNA: TGCGCCAGCAGCCAAGGCCTTCTGGTTGGAGAGACCCAGTACTTC
CDR3 protein: CASSQGLLVGETQYF

D gene: .
clone size: .
V gene: TRBV4-2
J gene: TRBJ1-2
CDR3 DNA: TGTGCCAGCAGCCAAGATGGGGCAGGGCCCTATGGCTACACCTTC
CDR3 protein: CASSQDGAGPYGYTF

D gene: .
clone size: .
V gene: TRBV29-1
J gene: TRBJ1-1
CDR3 DNA: TGCAGCGTTGGAGGGGCAACTGAGGCTTTCTTT
CDR3 protein: CSVGGATEAFF

D gene: TRBD1
clone size: .
V gene: TRBV28
J gene: TRBJ1-1
CDR3 DNA: TGTGCCAGCAGTTCACCGACAGGGATGAACACTGAAGCTTTCTTT
CDR3 protein: CASSSPTGMNTEAFF

D gene: .
clone size: .
V gene: TRBV6-1
J gene: TRBJ1-1
CDR3 DNA: TGTGCCAGCAGTGAACGGGACCAAGCTTTCTTT
CDR3 protein: CASSERDQAFF

D gene: .
clone size: .
V gene: TRBV5-6
J gene: TRBJ2-7
CDR3 DNA: TGTGCCAGCAGCTTGAATGGAGGCGAGCAGTACTTC
CDR3 protein: CASSLNGGEQYF

D gene: TRBD2
clone size: .
V gene: TRBV30
J gene: TRBJ2-2
CDR3 DNA: TGTGCCTGGAGAGGACTAGCGCGCACCGGGGAGCTGTTTTTT
CDR3 protein: CAWRGLARTGELFF

D gene: TRBD1
clone size: .
V gene: TRBV5-4
J gene: TRBJ1-4
CDR3 DNA: TGTGCCAGCAGCCCAGGGGGGGAAAAACTGTTTTTT
CDR3 protein: CASSPGGEKLFF

D gene: .
clone size: .
V gene: TRBV7-3
J gene: TRBJ2-3
CDR3 DNA: TGTGCCAGCAGCTCGGAGGGGTTTAGCACAGATACGCAGTATTTT
CDR3 protein: CASSSEGFSTDTQYF

D gene: .
clone size: .
V gene: TRBV7-9
J gene: TRBJ2-1
CDR3 DNA: TGTGCCAGCAGCTTCCGAGATACATCCGTGAATGAGCAGTTCTTC
CDR3 protein: CASSFRDTSVNEQFF

D gene: .
clone size: .
V gene: TRBV6-5
J gene: TRBJ1-1
CDR3 DNA: TGTGCCAGCAGTACCTTTCTGCAGAACACTGAAGCTTTCTTT
CDR3 protein: CASSTFLQNTEAFF

D gene: .
clone size: .
V gene: TRBV7-6
J gene: TRBJ1-5
CDR3 DNA: TGTGCCAGCAGCTTATTTGATAGGGGTCAGCCCCAGCATTTT
CDR3 protein: CASSLFDRGQPQHF

D gene: TRBD1
clone size: few
V gene: TRBV6-5
J gene: TRBJ1-2
CDR3 DNA: TGTGCCAGCAGTCCCGGGACAGGGAACTATGGCTACACCTTC
CDR3 protein: CASSPGTGNYGYTF

D gene: .
clone size: .
V gene: TRBV9
J gene: TRBJ1-4
CDR3 DNA: TGTGCCAGCAGCGTAAGTGGAGATGGAAAACTGTTTTTT
CDR3 protein: CASSVSGDGKLFF

D gene: TRBD1
clone size: .
V gene: TRBV28
J gene: TRBJ1-5
CDR3 DNA: TGTGCCAGCAGGGGATGGACAGGGGGCATGGGGGATCAGCCCCAGCATTTT
CDR3 protein: CASRGWTGGMGDQPQHF

D gene: TRBD2
clone size: .
V gene: TRBV29-1
J gene: TRBJ2-1
CDR3 DNA: TGCAGCGTTCATAATAGCGGGACTGAGCAGTTCTTC
CDR3 protein: CSVHNSGTEQFF

D gene: TRBD1
clone size: .
V gene: TRBV5-1
J gene: TRBJ2-1
CDR3 DNA: TGCGCCAGCAGCTCTACCGGGACAGGTTTCTACAATGAGCAGTTCTTC
CDR3 protein: CASSSTGTGFYNEQFF

D gene: .
clone size: .
V gene: TRBV15
J gene: TRBJ1-6
CDR3 DNA: TGTGCCACCAGCAGAGATCCAAAGTCGTATAATTCACCCCTCCACTTT
CDR3 protein: CATSRDPKSYNSPLHF

D gene: TRBD2
clone size: .
V gene: TRBV27
J gene: TRBJ2-2
CDR3 DNA: TGTGCCAGCAGTCCCGGGACTAGGGCAACCGGGGAGCTGTTTTTT
CDR3 protein: CASSPGTRATGELFF

D gene: TRBD2
clone size: .
V gene: TRBV7-9
J gene: TRBJ2-1
CDR3 DNA: TGTGCCAGCAGCTCCGGGGGGGATGAGCAGTTCTTC
CDR3 protein: CASSSGGDEQFF

D gene: .
clone size: .
V gene: TRBV5-1
J gene: TRBJ2-6
CDR3 DNA: TGCGCCAGCAGCTCGGGGGACACCAACTCTGGGGCCAACGTCCTGACTTTC
CDR3 protein: CASSSGDTNSGANVLTF

D gene: .
clone size: .
V gene: TRBV27
J gene: TRBJ2-3
CDR3 DNA: TGTGCCAGCAGCACCTCGGGGAGCACAGATACGCAGTATTTT
CDR3 protein: CASSTSGSTDTQYF

D gene: .
clone size: .
V gene: TRBV27
J gene: TRBJ1-4
CDR3 DNA: TGTGCCAGCAGTCGGACACTTAATGAAAAACTGTTTTTT
CDR3 protein: CASSRTLNEKLFF